These 2 T cell receptor beta chains share one sample of origin, sequenced in a study of tumor-infiltrating lymphocytes in oesophageal squamous cell carcinoma. MiXCR, applied by TCRdb to the PCR reads, yields one record per CDR3 protein. This table holds about 15,000 distinct CDR3 sequences, about 50% found once. Sequences were obtained from esophageal tumor tissue. The source of these receptors is a male donor with esophageal squamous cell carcinoma.

This clonotype has a count of ten or more. The chain has TRBV28 and TRBJ2-5; 9 bases are a match to TRBD1. Unmatched junction bases numbered 3, after V lost 3 bases and J lost 1 base. The V gene's germline CDR1 is MDHEN and CDR2 SYDVKM. The CDR3 runs 15 residues. DNA for the CDR3: TGTGCCAGCAGTTTGACAGGGGGTTCCCAAGAGACCCAGTACTTC. Protein sequence: CASSLTGGSQETQYF.

The chain is built from TRBV7-3 and TRBJ2-4; D is unresolved. With the DNA end fitting TRBJ2-7 better, the J assignment may be wrong. The CDR3 is made up of 13 amino acids. CDR1 SGHTA and CDR2 FQGTGA come from the germline V gene. CDR3 in amino acids: CASSLRPTYEQYF. The CDR3 DNA reads as TGTGCCAGCAGCTTAAGACCAACCTACGAGCAGTACTTC.